This TCR beta chain was sequenced in a study of blood T cell repertoires in COVID-19 (dated by TCRdb to 2019 to 2021). Background for the entire study: The collaborator samples originated in the United States, Italy and Spain and spanned the acute and convalescent phases of COVID-19. The prospective study material was composed of cDNA or gDNA derived from T cells, B-cell-depleted T cells, or PBMCs. Subjects who had been exposed to COVID-19, were actively infected with it, or had recovered from it provided the deeply sampled blood TCRbeta repertoires that made up the dataset. The repertoires were made available in a free public database intended to serve as a resource for research on the immune response to SARS-CoV-2. Samples came from the ongoing ImmuneRACE study (first 160 participants) plus 1,254 subjects from 6 global collaborators. Sample metadata almost always included a de-identified subject ID, COVID-19 status, age in years and sex. Where available, HLA class I and class II types were obtained from metadata supplied by the sample provider rather than from assay-based typing. Broad study findings and their caveats: The amount of clinical and demographic metadata varied by source and participant and was provided uncurated.

The immunoSEQ Assay, a bias-controlled multiplex PCR, was used to amplify TCRbeta CDR3 regions from genomic DNA. The authors' analysis ran thus. The number of nucleated cells in each sample was estimated by amplification of reference gene primers within the assay. To quantify the absolute abundance of each unique TCRbeta CDR3 rearrangement, sequence reads were collapsed and filtered. Productive Simpson clonality was computed per sample as the square root of Simpson's diversity index over productive rearrangements. TCRdb stores this immuneACCESS table with in-frame sequences only. Part of the clones is absent; in the studies checked, under half of the shortfall reflects unresolved V genes, and no reason is known for the rest. V, J and clone size were drawn from that table, and D and trimming were deduced from the DNA. This sample comprises tens of thousands of clones, approximately 92% of them detected only once. 4.5% to 7% of the sample is in the top ten clones.

In the germline V gene (reference sequence), CDR1 corresponds to GTSNPN and CDR2 to SVGIG. Including the terminal cysteine and phenylalanine, the CDR3 comprises 15 residues. Only the CDR3 part of the read is kept: 45 bases, read in frame from the first base. Relative to germline, V is 5 bases shorter and J is 4 bases shorter, with 18 bases between their ends. Whole blood was collected in K2EDTA tubes by collaborating institutions according to the institutions' own protocols. For TCRbeta analysis, collaborators shipped samples in one of three forms: frozen whole blood, isolated PBMCs, or DNA extracted from either of those sample types. For this clone: Its antigen is not yet known. Nothing much larger sits one base from this clone, and base qualities are not available.

The sample taken for sequencing was peripheral blood. This clonotype originated in a woman aged 80 or older with acute or convalescent COVID-19. Rearrangement joined TRBV30 to TRBJ2-1; D gene: possibly TRBD1, on 6 matching bases. Read as DNA, the sequence is TGTGCCTGGGCCGTGGACAGCTATAGTTACAATGAGCAGTTCTTC. The translation is CAWAVDSYSYNEQFF.